This T cell receptor (beta chain) was sequenced during a study of CXCR3-negative and CXCR3-positive naive CD8 T cells. Overall study: Libraries each contributed about 1.5 +/- 0.3 million TRB reads, for some 130 million in total.

As concerns this clonotype: Its antigen remains unknown.

Study-level findings and limits: Whereas memory cells differed, naive CXCR3-negative and CXCR3-positive cells shared similar TRBV-TRBJ usage. Diversity ran similarly high across both naive subsets but far lower in memory CD8+ cells. The study found more hydrophobic TRB CDR3s in CXCR3-positive naive cells than in CXCR3-negative naive cells.

The CDR3 loop spans 16 amino acids. Germline CDR1 is SGDLS and CDR2 is YYNGEE. TRB cDNA libraries were made by UMI-labeled 5' RACE. TCRdb re-called the 5' RACE reads, yielding one record per CDR3 amino acid sequence without DNA. The data include about 89,000 distinct CDR3 sequences; the top ten clones carry around 0.53%. The V and J genes are TRBV9 and TRBJ2-3. Sequenced sample: naive CXCR3+ CD8+ T cells from blood. Subset in this sample: CD45RO-CCR7+CD27+CD95- naive CD8+ T cells expressing CXCR3 (TNR3+). This receptor was taken from a human donor in good health. Some clones in this sample may be carry-over from other donors' samples. CDR3: CASSVEVGFGTDTQYF.